This entry describes one T cell receptor beta chain. What it recognizes is unknown. Germline-derived CDR1 and CDR2 are SQVTM and ANQGSEA. Between the trimmed V and J ends, which lost 7 bases and 8 bases, there was a span of 11 bases. The CDR3 runs 10 residues. The sample originates from a study of CD8 T cells in Susac syndrome. RNA, at about 0.5 to 1 ug, was reverse transcribed with random hexamers. MiXCR, applied by TCRdb to the immunoSEQ multiplex PCR reads, yields one record per CDR3 protein. The data hold around 200,000 distinct CDR3 sequences, with approximately 95% observed a single time. General study results and limits: The study's TCR sequencing and HLA analysis drew on a certain number of individuals. That number was acknowledged as relatively small.

The chain has TRBV29-1 and TRBJ1-1, with TRBD1 as a possible D gene (6 bases). This TCR derives from a human donor with multiple sclerosis. The sequencing sample was made of CD4+ T cells from PBMCs. The CDR3 DNA is TGCAGCGCCTCCGGGACAGAAGCTTTCTTT. This codes for CSASGTEAFF.